A selection of T cell receptor beta chains follows, all from one sample in a study of neoadjuvant anti-PD-1 for oral cavity cancer. Profiled with immunoSEQ multiplex PCR; TCRdb holds only in-frame clones, not every one. In the table there are about 39,000 clones, 65% to 80% of which are singletons. The input for sequencing was PBMCs, taken after nivolumab (anti-PD-1) treatment. Receptors originate from a person aged 35-80 years with oral cavity squamous cell carcinoma. The CDR3 runs from the conserved cysteine through the conserved F or W. A D gene is named only where the DNA matches it firmly. Some rows have no size entry. The others give once, few or many, or a class for an expanded clone.

CDR3aa: CASSLSPIRSYNEQFF
CDR3nt: TGTGCCAGCAGTTTAAGTCCCATTCGCTCCTACAATGAGCAGTTCTTC
v_gene: TRBV28
abundance: .
len: 16
j_gene: TRBJ2-1
d_gene: .

CDR3aa: CASSPSNREYEQYF
CDR3nt: TGTGCCAGCAGTCCATCCAACAGGGAGTACGAGCAGTACTTC
v_gene: TRBV6-5
abundance: .
len: 14
j_gene: TRBJ2-7
d_gene: .

CDR3aa: CASSNSRMGPPGNQPQHF
CDR3nt: TGTGCCAGTAGTAACTCCCGAATGGGCCCGCCGGGGAATCAGCCCCAGCATTTT
v_gene: TRBV19
abundance: .
len: 18
j_gene: TRBJ1-5
d_gene: .

CDR3aa: CASTPSGPKAYEQYF
CDR3nt: TGCGCCAGCACCCCTAGCGGTCCAAAGGCCTACGAGCAGTACTTC
v_gene: TRBV10-2
abundance: .
len: 15
j_gene: TRBJ2-7
d_gene: TRBD2

CDR3aa: CASMRGTDTQYF
CDR3nt: TGTGCCAGCATGAGGGGCACAGATACGCAGTATTTT
v_gene: TRBV6-5
abundance: once
len: 12
j_gene: TRBJ2-3
d_gene: .

CDR3aa: CSVAGDRETDTQYF
CDR3nt: TGCAGCGTTGCGGGGGACAGGGAAACAGATACGCAGTATTTT
v_gene: TRBV29-1
abundance: .
len: 14
j_gene: TRBJ2-3
d_gene: TRBD1

CDR3aa: CASKDRTLYNSPLHF
CDR3nt: TGTGCCAGCAAGGATCGGACTCTCTATAATTCACCCCTCCACTTT
v_gene: TRBV6-1
abundance: .
len: 15
j_gene: TRBJ1-6
d_gene: .

CDR3aa: CSAWENTEAFF
CDR3nt: TGCAGTGCCTGGGAGAACACTGAAGCTTTCTTT
v_gene: TRBV20-1
abundance: .
len: 11
j_gene: TRBJ1-1
d_gene: .

CDR3aa: CAWSVDRGTSYNSPLHF
CDR3nt: TGTGCCTGGAGTGTAGACAGGGGGACCTCCTATAATTCACCCCTCCACTTT
v_gene: TRBV30
abundance: few
len: 17
j_gene: TRBJ1-6
d_gene: TRBD1

CDR3aa: CASSPSGRVEQYF
CDR3nt: TGTGCCAGCAGCCCCAGCGGGAGGGTCGAGCAGTACTTC
v_gene: TRBV7-9
abundance: .
len: 13
j_gene: TRBJ2-7
d_gene: TRBD2

CDR3aa: CASSIYAGTAFPEQFF
CDR3nt: TGTGCCAGTAGTATCTACGCCGGGACTGCCTTCCCGGAGCAGTTCTTC
v_gene: TRBV19
abundance: .
len: 16
j_gene: TRBJ2-1
d_gene: .

CDR3aa: CASSFGTSRSGELFF
CDR3nt: TGTGCCAGCAGCTTCGGGACTAGCCGGAGCGGGGAGCTGTTTTTT
v_gene: TRBV13
abundance: once
len: 15
j_gene: TRBJ2-2
d_gene: TRBD2

CDR3aa: CASSLLAGVVGTQYF
CDR3nt: TGTGCCAGCAGTCTATTAGCGGGAGTAGTGGGTACGCAGTATTTT
v_gene: TRBV6-5
abundance: .
len: 15
j_gene: TRBJ2-3
d_gene: TRBD2

CDR3aa: CASSFRGSLGETQYF
CDR3nt: TGTGCCAGCAGCTTCCGGGGGAGTTTAGGAGAGACCCAGTACTTC
v_gene: TRBV5-5
abundance: .
len: 15
j_gene: TRBJ2-5
d_gene: .

CDR3aa: CASSLATKETQYF
CDR3nt: TGCGCCAGCAGCTTGGCTACTAAAGAGACCCAGTACTTC
v_gene: TRBV5-1
abundance: .
len: 13
j_gene: TRBJ2-5
d_gene: .

CDR3aa: CASSSQLSGNTIYF
CDR3nt: TGTGCCAGCAGCTCTCAATTGTCCGGAAACACCATATATTTT
v_gene: TRBV2
abundance: .
len: 14
j_gene: TRBJ1-3
d_gene: .

CDR3aa: CASSFRSRSYEQYF
CDR3nt: TGCGCCAGCAGCTTTAGAAGTCGCTCCTACGAGCAGTACTTC
v_gene: TRBV5-1
abundance: .
len: 14
j_gene: TRBJ2-7
d_gene: .

CDR3aa: CASSYIAGVADTQYF
CDR3nt: TGTGCCAGCAGTTACATAGCGGGGGTTGCAGATACGCAGTATTTT
v_gene: TRBV6-5
abundance: .
len: 15
j_gene: TRBJ2-3
d_gene: TRBD2

CDR3aa: CASSPQGMSNQPQHF
CDR3nt: TGTGCCAGCAGCCCCCAGGGGATGAGCAATCAGCCCCAGCATTTT
v_gene: TRBV4-2
abundance: .
len: 15
j_gene: TRBJ1-5
d_gene: .

CDR3aa: CSPYWADSYTF
CDR3nt: TGCAGTCCATATTGGGCGGACAGCTACACCTTC
v_gene: TRBV20-1
abundance: .
len: 11
j_gene: TRBJ1-2
d_gene: .

CDR3aa: CASSFQGASTDTQYF
CDR3nt: TGTGCCAGCAGTTTCCAGGGAGCTAGCACAGATACGCAGTATTTT
v_gene: TRBV28
abundance: .
len: 15
j_gene: TRBJ2-3
d_gene: .

CDR3aa: CASSDVSATGELFF
CDR3nt: TGTGCCAGCAGTGATGTCTCCGCCACCGGGGAGCTGTTTTTT
v_gene: TRBV2
abundance: .
len: 14
j_gene: TRBJ2-2
d_gene: .

CDR3aa: CASRGRQGTTEAFF
CDR3nt: TGTGCCAGCAGGGGTCGACAGGGGACCACTGAAGCTTTCTTT
v_gene: TRBV7-2
abundance: .
len: 14
j_gene: TRBJ1-1
d_gene: TRBD1

CDR3aa: CASSEFYTGRNEKLFF
CDR3nt: TGTGCCAGCAGTGAATTTTATACAGGGCGAAATGAAAAACTGTTTTTT
v_gene: TRBV6-1
abundance: .
len: 16
j_gene: TRBJ1-4
d_gene: .

CDR3aa: CASSEEGAGEQYF
CDR3nt: TGTGCCAGCAGTGAAGAGGGGGCGGGCGAGCAGTACTTC
v_gene: TRBV2
abundance: .
len: 13
j_gene: TRBJ2-7
d_gene: TRBD1

CDR3aa: CASSSNVRNTIYF
CDR3nt: TGCGCCAGCAGCTCTAACGTGAGAAACACCATATATTTT
v_gene: TRBV5-1
abundance: .
len: 13
j_gene: TRBJ1-3
d_gene: .

CDR3aa: CASSFGGGSNQPQHF
CDR3nt: TGTGCCAGCAGTTTCGGAGGAGGGTCCAATCAGCCCCAGCATTTT
v_gene: TRBV6-5
abundance: .
len: 15
j_gene: TRBJ1-5
d_gene: .

CDR3aa: CASSAGQAGGANVLTF
CDR3nt: TGTGCCAGCAGTGCGGGACAGGCCGGGGGGGCCAACGTCCTGACTTTC
v_gene: TRBV6-1
abundance: .
len: 16
j_gene: TRBJ2-6
d_gene: TRBD1

CDR3aa: CASTPDPTSGLTEAFF
CDR3nt: TGTGCCAGCACCCCCGACCCGACTTCCGGACTGACTGAAGCTTTCTTT
v_gene: TRBV28
abundance: .
len: 16
j_gene: TRBJ1-1
d_gene: .

CDR3aa: CASSLPGQHNSPLHF
CDR3nt: TGTGCCAGCAGCTTGCCCGGACAGCATAATTCACCCCTCCACTTT
v_gene: TRBV5-6
abundance: .
len: 15
j_gene: TRBJ1-6
d_gene: .

CDR3aa: CASSEDWGNSPLHF
CDR3nt: TGTGCCAGCAGTGAAGACTGGGGTAATTCACCCCTCCACTTT
v_gene: TRBV2
abundance: .
len: 14
j_gene: TRBJ1-6
d_gene: .

CDR3aa: CAVSSTQARGELFF
CDR3nt: TGTGCCGTCTCTTCCACACAGGCGCGCGGGGAGCTGTTTTTT
v_gene: TRBV10-3
abundance: .
len: 14
j_gene: TRBJ2-2
d_gene: .

CDR3aa: CASSFSTTGSNYGYTF
CDR3nt: TGTGCCAGCAGTTTCTCTACGACAGGGTCCAACTATGGCTACACCTTC
v_gene: TRBV6-5
abundance: .
len: 16
j_gene: TRBJ1-2
d_gene: TRBD1

CDR3aa: CASRTGQEINGYTF
CDR3nt: TGCGCCAGCAGAACGGGACAGGAGATCAATGGCTACACCTTC
v_gene: TRBV5-1
abundance: many
len: 14
j_gene: TRBJ1-2
d_gene: TRBD1

CDR3aa: CASNEAGVSYNEQFF
CDR3nt: TGTGCCAGCAATGAGGCGGGAGTATCCTACAATGAGCAGTTCTTC
v_gene: TRBV6-1
abundance: .
len: 15
j_gene: TRBJ2-1
d_gene: TRBD2

CDR3aa: CAIRTGENTGELFF
CDR3nt: TGTGCCATCCGGACAGGGGAGAACACCGGGGAGCTGTTTTTT
v_gene: TRBV19
abundance: .
len: 14
j_gene: TRBJ2-2
d_gene: TRBD1

CDR3aa: CASSPTPGNSPLHF
CDR3nt: TGTGCCAGCAGTCCAACCCCAGGGAATTCACCCCTCCACTTT
v_gene: TRBV6-4
abundance: few
len: 14
j_gene: TRBJ1-6
d_gene: .

CDR3aa: CASSEAGTQAFF
CDR3nt: TGTGCCAGCAGTGAAGCGGGTACTCAGGCTTTCTTT
v_gene: TRBV6-1
abundance: .
len: 12
j_gene: TRBJ1-1
d_gene: .

CDR3aa: CASSLVAAGGGEKLFF
CDR3nt: TGTGCCAGCAGCTTGGTCGCAGCAGGGGGTGGCGAAAAACTGTTTTTT
v_gene: TRBV5-5
abundance: .
len: 16
j_gene: TRBJ1-4
d_gene: TRBD1

CDR3aa: CASSEQGETYEQYF
CDR3nt: TGTGCCAGCAGTGAGCAGGGCGAGACCTACGAGCAGTACTTC
v_gene: TRBV2
abundance: .
len: 14
j_gene: TRBJ2-7
d_gene: .

CDR3aa: CASSLTSGGRETQYF
CDR3nt: TGTGCCAGCAGCTTGACTAGCGGGGGGAGAGAGACCCAGTACTTC
v_gene: TRBV13
abundance: few
len: 15
j_gene: TRBJ2-5
d_gene: TRBD2

CDR3aa: CASGTDPSSGNTIYF
CDR3nt: TGTGCCAGCGGGACGGATCCCAGCTCTGGAAACACCATATATTTT
v_gene: TRBV10-3
abundance: .
len: 15
j_gene: TRBJ1-3
d_gene: .

CDR3aa: CASSYRGVLWPQHF
CDR3nt: TGTGCCAGCAGTTACCGAGGGGTCCTCTGGCCCCAGCATTTT
v_gene: TRBV6-5
abundance: .
len: 14
j_gene: TRBJ1-5
d_gene: .

CDR3aa: CASSLGTGVAYEQYF
CDR3nt: TGTGCCAGCAGCTTAGGGACAGGGGTCGCATACGAGCAGTACTTC
v_gene: TRBV7-6
abundance: few
len: 15
j_gene: TRBJ2-7
d_gene: TRBD1

CDR3aa: CASSVPPTYEQYF
CDR3nt: TGTGCCAGCAGCGTGCCCCCGACCTACGAGCAGTACTTC
v_gene: TRBV28
abundance: .
len: 13
j_gene: TRBJ2-7
d_gene: .

CDR3aa: CAIKGDSTNTEAFF
CDR3nt: TGTGCCATCAAGGGGGACAGTACGAACACTGAAGCTTTCTTT
v_gene: TRBV10-3
abundance: .
len: 14
j_gene: TRBJ1-1
d_gene: TRBD1

CDR3aa: CASSQDPGDTQYF
CDR3nt: TGCGCCAGCAGCCAAGACCCAGGGGATACGCAGTATTTT
v_gene: TRBV4-1
abundance: .
len: 13
j_gene: TRBJ2-3
d_gene: .

CDR3aa: CASSSWGGENNEQFF
CDR3nt: TGTGCCAGCAGCAGCTGGGGAGGGGAAAACAATGAGCAGTTCTTC
v_gene: TRBV13
abundance: .
len: 15
j_gene: TRBJ2-1
d_gene: TRBD2

CDR3aa: CSGGTSGNEQFF
CDR3nt: TGCAGCGGTGGGACTAGCGGCAATGAGCAGTTCTTC
v_gene: TRBV29-1
abundance: .
len: 12
j_gene: TRBJ2-1
d_gene: TRBD2

CDR3aa: CASSLAQATYNEQFF
CDR3nt: TGCGCCAGCAGCTTGGCACAGGCAACCTACAATGAGCAGTTCTTC
v_gene: TRBV5-1
abundance: .
len: 15
j_gene: TRBJ2-1
d_gene: .

CDR3aa: CASKVFSGRAGGEQYF
CDR3nt: TGTGCCAGCAAAGTATTTAGCGGGAGGGCCGGCGGGGAGCAGTACTTC
v_gene: TRBV6-6
abundance: .
len: 16
j_gene: TRBJ2-7
d_gene: TRBD2

CDR3aa: CATGQGAVTGELFF
CDR3nt: TGTGCCACGGGACAGGGGGCGGTCACCGGGGAGCTGTTTTTT
v_gene: TRBV2
abundance: .
len: 14
j_gene: TRBJ2-2
d_gene: TRBD1

CDR3aa: CASSVGRGASTDTQYF
CDR3nt: TGTGCCAGCAGCGTAGGGCGGGGGGCTAGCACAGATACGCAGTATTTT
v_gene: TRBV9
abundance: .
len: 16
j_gene: TRBJ2-3
d_gene: TRBD2

CDR3aa: CASSPGEGGYGYTF
CDR3nt: TGTGCCAGCAGCCCCGGCGAGGGGGGCTATGGCTACACCTTC
v_gene: TRBV6-1
abundance: .
len: 14
j_gene: TRBJ1-2
d_gene: .

CDR3aa: CASSLVHGQGLGYGYTF
CDR3nt: TGTGCCAGCAGCTTGGTCCACGGACAGGGGTTAGGCTATGGCTACACCTTC
v_gene: TRBV5-4
abundance: .
len: 17
j_gene: TRBJ1-2
d_gene: TRBD1

CDR3aa: CASSFGLSSYNSPLHF
CDR3nt: TGTGCCAGCAGTTTCGGGCTTAGCTCCTATAATTCACCCCTCCACTTT
v_gene: TRBV27
abundance: once
len: 16
j_gene: TRBJ1-6
d_gene: .

CDR3aa: CASSPWTRGTGELFF
CDR3nt: TGTGCCAGCAGCCCCTGGACTCGGGGCACCGGGGAGCTGTTTTTT
v_gene: TRBV5-4
abundance: .
len: 15
j_gene: TRBJ2-2
d_gene: .